This T cell receptor beta chain is drawn from a study of blood T cells in healthy people across ages (dated by TCRdb to the mid-2010s). As for the study more broadly: In model experiments, roughly one uniquely barcoded TCR beta cDNA molecule per two T cells was captured by template switching. Age-related changes in TCR beta repertoire diversity were measured in the study by deep sequencing normalized with unique cDNA molecular identifiers. Donors were grouped into four age groups: young (average approximately 16 years), middle-aged (about 40), aged (about 60) and long-lived (over 80). Donors of different ages were randomly distributed across sequencing lanes to avoid experimental bias. Two additional independent replicas of 1 million unique cDNA reads from the same blood draw were analyzed for two donors (one aged 18 to 30 and one aged 80 or older).

The paper's findings and limits, for the study overall: Because profiling used bulk unsorted PBMCs, naive and antigen-experienced compartments could not be compared conclusively. There was a strong correlation between observed TCR beta diversity and the percentage of naive T cells measured by flow cytometry. Observed TCR beta diversity per million T cells fell roughly linearly with age, and a significant reduction was already apparent by age roughly 41. Because donor CMV infection status was unknown, age-related changes in expanded clonotypes were potentially confounded. Estimates of total diversity based on one million sequenced T cells were regarded as lower bounds and as underestimates. The long-lived group showed more naive CD4+ T cells, fewer expanded clones and increased TCR diversity than the aged group, suggesting age selection.

Libraries were made using 5' RACE. The run used an Illumina HiSeq 2500. A second PCR of roughly 7 to 11 cycles was performed with a sample-barcoded 5' primer and a J-beta primer mix. Each TCR beta cDNA molecule received a unique molecular identifier from a template-switch 5' adaptor carrying 12 random nucleotides. Each sample yielded at least 3 million CDR3-containing paired-end reads. First-strand cDNA was synthesized from all RNA with the Mint cDNA synthesis kit, primed by a TRBC-specific oligonucleotide. Following uracil-DNA glycosylase treatment, all cDNA underwent a first 18-cycle PCR with the universal primers M1SS and BC2_uni_R. Regarding the original processing steps: Each sample was normalized by randomly selecting 1 million high-quality reads, each carrying a distinct molecular identifier. Instead of being binned into consensus sequences, reads with shared molecular identifiers were discarded. MiTCR, with a Q25 quality threshold and the strictest error-elimination algorithm, was used for CDR3 identification, clonotype clustering and error correction. A nonparametric unseen species model with Euler transformation was used to estimate a lower bound on total TCR beta diversity. The public sequencing data were trimmed at Q25 with fastp and processed into clonotypes with MiXCR by TCRdb, which kept only in-frame beta chains. Each entry merges the rows of one CDR3 protein and shows their most common DNA and genes. These V and J calls originate from TCRdb's pipeline instead of the authors' own analysis. This sample has about a million distinct CDR3 sequences in its table, and 51% of those were observed once. Over 20% of the sample belongs to the ten largest clones.

Donors were a few dozen systemically healthy Caucasian individuals from Russia aged about 6 to 100 years. Each donor gave about 11 milliliters of peripheral blood, drawn into EDTA-treated Vacutainer tubes. Ficoll-Paque density-gradient centrifugation was used to isolate PBMCs, with at least 6.5 million per sample. Total RNA was extracted from PBMCs with Trizol reagent, with at least 5.5 micrograms obtained per sample. For every donor, flow cytometry on a PBMC aliquot measured the percentage of naive CD45RAhigh/CD27high T cells. Taken from cysteine to phenylalanine, the CDR3 has 16 residues. Only the CDR3 region is kept as DNA, spanning 48 bases read in frame from base 1. V and J are trimmed by 3 bases and 7 bases, and the gene matches miss 5 bases of the junction. Comment on this clonotype: Its target antigen remains unknown. Base quality data are lacking; no much larger clone is found one base away.

The TCR sequence derives from a woman aged 55 to 70 in good health. The chain couples TRBV12-3 or TRBV12-4 to TRBJ2-1; TRBD2 agrees with 14 junctional bases. Material for sequencing was blood. The CDR3 reads as follows: CASSFSRTSGRNEQFF. The DNA sequence is as follows: TGTGCCAGCAGTTTCTCCCGGACTAGCGGGAGGAATGAGCAGTTCTTC.